Listed here are 31 T cell receptor beta chains from one sample, sequenced in a study of blood T cell repertoires in COVID-19. Clones were read by immunoSEQ multiplex PCR, and TCRdb kept only the in-frame ones, dropping some. The repertoire holds a few hundred thousand clones, 88% seen once, with 10% to 12% in the top ten. Source material: peripheral blood. The source of these receptors is a woman aged 25-40 years with COVID-19, enrolled during active disease.

This chain connects TRBV3-1 (or the pseudogene TRBV3-2) to TRBJ1-3, with D perhaps TRBD1 (5 bases). Trimming took off 4 bases at V and 2 bases at J, with 18 bases between the two ends. The CDR3 covers 17 residues. From germline, CDR1 is LGHDT and CDR2 YNNKEL (reference sequence). The CDR3 DNA is TGTGCCAGCAGCCCTGTCGGTGACAGTTGCGCTGGAAACACCATATATTTT. It codes for CASSPVGDSCAGNTIYF.

The J gene is TRBJ2-5, the V gene TRBV28, with a weak D call TRBD1 (8 bases). This CDR3 has 15 amino acids. Trimming took off 5 bases at V and 5 bases at J, with 18 bases between the two ends. The V gene's germline CDR1 is MDHEN and CDR2 SYDVKM. The CDR3 nucleotides are TGTGCCAGCAGTCCCGGGAGGCAGGGGGCTGAGACCCAGTACTTC. This codes for CASSPGRQGAETQYF.

The chain links TRBV6-2 or TRBV6-3 to TRBJ1-1; the D is unclear. This CDR3 has 14 amino acids. V gave up 3 bases and J gave up 4 bases, with 12 bases separating them. From germline, CDR1 is MNHEY and CDR2 SVGEGT. CDR3 bases: TGTGCCAGCAGTTATGGCCAGGTTGCCACTGAAGCTTTCTTT. Its protein product is CASSYGQVATEAFF.

The rearrangement joins TRBV19 to TRBJ1-5; TRBD1 matches at 7 bases. Losses at the gene ends were 0 bases for V and 2 bases for J; bases not matched to a gene: 1. Germline V gene data show CDR1 as LNHDA and CDR2 as SQIVND (reference sequence). This CDR3 is built from 15 residues. The DNA for the CDR3 is TGTGCCAGTAGTATAGAAGGACAGGGCAATCAGCCCCAGCATTTT. This gives the protein CASSIEGQGNQPQHF.

The chain links TRBV10-1 to TRBJ2-3, with D possibly TRBD2 on 5 matching bases. Germline V gene lookup returns CDR1 WNHNN and CDR2 SYGVQD (reference sequence). V dropped 6 bases and J dropped 6 bases, with 10 bases sitting between them. The CDR3 extends over 12 amino acids. DNA of the CDR3: TGCGCCAGCAGCATGACTACGGATACGCAGTATTTT. Residues: CASSMTTDTQYF.

This chain connects TRBV7-9 to TRBJ2-5; TRBD1 might be the D (6 bases). The CDR3 loop spans 14 amino acids. CDR1 and CDR2 from the germline V gene are SEHNR and FQNEAQ (reference sequence). Trimming removed 4 bases at V and 5 bases at J, with 14 bases between. CDR3: CASSSLGGRETQYF. The CDR3, as DNA: TGTGCCAGCAGCTCCCTTGGGGGCCGGGAGACCCAGTACTTC.

The rearrangement uses TRBV2 and TRBJ2-3; D ambiguous. The germline V gene has CDR1 SNHLY and CDR2 FYNNEI. This CDR3 has 13 amino acids. V shed 7 bases and J shed 0 bases, with 8 bases lying between them. The CDR3 spells CASKSRSTDTQYF. CDR3 nucleotides: TGTGCCAGCAAATCGCGGAGCACAGATACGCAGTATTTT. The full variable domain, rest sourced from reference TRBV2 and TRBJ2-3, is EPEVTQTPSHQVTQMGQEVILRCVPISNHLYFYWYRQILGQKVEFLVSFYNNEISEKSEIFDDQFSVERPDGSNFTLKIRSTKLEDSAMYFCASKSRSTDTQYFGPGTRLTVL.

V usage is TRBV2 and J usage is TRBJ2-7, with D perhaps matching TRBD2 (5 bases). The germline CDR1 and CDR2 sequences are SNHLY and FYNNEI. V dropped 6 bases and J dropped 7 bases, with 13 bases sitting between them. The CDR3 runs 12 residues. CDR3 loop: CASREPGMEQYF. CDR3 bases: TGTGCCAGCAGGGAACCGGGAATGGAGCAGTACTTC.

This chain joins TRBV18 and TRBJ2-7, with no clear D. The germline V and J ends were trimmed by 6 bases and 4 bases, with 10 bases remaining between them. The germline V gene has CDR1 KGHSH and CDR2 LQKENI. The CDR3 totals 12 residues. CDR3 nucleotide sequence: TGTGCCAGCTCCTCCGCAGGATACGAGCAGTACTTC. It is translated as CASSSAGYEQYF.

CDR3 sequence: CASSIRDSNYNSPLHF. The CDR3 DNA follows: TGTGCCAGTAGTATCCGGGACAGTAATTATAATTCACCCCTCCACTTT. The rearrangement joins TRBV19 to TRBJ1-6, with 7 bases fitting TRBD1. Trimming cost V 3 bases and J 4 bases; bases outside gene matches: 6. Germline values: CDR1 LNHDA, CDR2 SQIVND (reference sequence). The CDR3 is made up of 16 amino acids.

The chain recombines TRBV7-9 with TRBJ2-7, with 8 nucleotides matching TRBD1. The germline CDR1 and CDR2 sequences are SEHNR and FQNEAQ (reference sequence). Trimming cost V 6 bases and J 0 bases; bases outside gene matches: 7. This CDR3 spans 15 amino acids. CDR3 in amino acids: CASRERTGSSYEQYF. For the CDR3, the DNA is TGTGCCAGCAGAGAGAGGACAGGGAGCTCCTACGAGCAGTACTTC. The full variable domain, its missing parts supplied by reference TRBV7-9 and TRBJ2-7, is DTGVSQNPRHKITKRGQNVTFRCDPISEHNRLYWYRQTLGQGPEFLTYFQNEAQLEKSRLLSDRFSAERPKGSFSTLEIQRTEQGDSAMYLCASRERTGSSYEQYFGPGTRLTVT.

CDR3 DNA: TGTGCCATCAGTGAAACAGGGAAGGTCTATGGCTACACCTTC. As protein: CAISETGKVYGYTF. J is TRBJ1-2 and V is TRBV10-3; D possibly corresponds to TRBD1 (6 bases). With 3 bases removed from V and 4 bases from J, the gap between germline ends came to 12 bases. This CDR3 comprises 14 residues. Germline CDR1 reads ENHRY; CDR2 reads SYGVKD.

The chain links TRBV6-5 to TRBJ2-7; D gene unclear. CDR1 MNHEY and CDR2 SVGAGI come from the germline V gene. The V and J ends lost 0 bases and 5 bases respectively, with 8 bases between them. This CDR3 contains 13 residues. This CDR3 is CASSYSRDNEQYF. The CDR3 DNA reads as TGTGCCAGCAGTTACTCGCGAGACAACGAGCAGTACTTC.

This sequence joins TRBV25-1 and TRBJ1-3, with D unresolved. The V end was cut by 2 bases, the J end by 0 bases, with 5 bases between. Germline-derived CDR1 and CDR2 are MGHDK and SYGVNS. The CDR3 covers 14 residues. The CDR3 is CASSERVSGNTIYF. CDR3 nucleotide sequence: TGTGCCAGCAGTGAAAGAGTCTCTGGAAACACCATATATTTT.

V is TRBV7-2 and J is TRBJ2-2, with TRBD2 matching 10 bases. V dropped 5 bases and J dropped 4; count of bases not matched to a gene: 7. The CDR3 covers 16 residues. Germline V gene lookup returns CDR1 SGHTA and CDR2 FQGNSA. The CDR3 loop reads CASSPDSGRRTGELFF. The CDR3 DNA sequence: TGTGCCAGCAGCCCAGATAGCGGGAGGCGCACCGGGGAGCTGTTTTTT. Full variable domain (outside the CDR3, taken from reference TRBV7-2 and TRBJ2-2): GAGVSQSPSNKVTEKGKDVELRCDPISGHTALYWYRQSLGQGLEFLIYFQGNSAPDKSGLPSDRFSAERTGGSVSTLTIQRTQQEDSAVYLCASSPDSGRRTGELFFGEGSRLTVL.

This chain links TRBV12-3 or TRBV12-4 with TRBJ2-1; 7 nucleotides align to TRBD2. The CDR3 contains 12 residues. The V and J ends lost 3 bases and 7 bases, in that order; junction bases with no gene match: 0. The CDR3: CASSFSGNEQFF. CDR3 DNA sequence: TGTGCCAGCAGTTTTAGCGGGAATGAGCAGTTCTTC.

The gene calls are TRBV3-1 (or the pseudogene TRBV3-2) and TRBJ2-2; 9 bases line up with TRBD2. The CDR3 sequence is 16 residues long. Trimming removed 3 bases from V and 5 bases from J; junction bases left unmatched: 7. Germline loops: CDR1 LGHDT, CDR2 YNNKEL (reference sequence). The CDR3 nucleotides are TGTGCCAGCAGCCAGGCGGGAGGGCCGGTTACCGGGGAGCTGTTTTTT. Protein product: CASSQAGGPVTGELFF.

This chain connects TRBV7-3 to TRBJ2-1; D remains ambiguous. This CDR3 is built from 13 residues. In germline, CDR1 is SGHTA, CDR2 FQGTGA. V was shortened by 1 base and J by 6 bases, with 7 bases between the two germline ends. Here the CDR3 DNA reads TGTGCCAGCAGCTTAAGATCCGGCAATGAGCAGTTCTTC. Residues: CASSLRSGNEQFF.

The chain links TRBV4-2 to TRBJ1-2; no clear D. This CDR3 is 12 amino acids long. The germline CDR1 and CDR2 sequences are LGHNA and YNFKEQ. Trimming left V 3 bases short and J 2 bases short, with 4 bases between. CDR3 in DNA: TGTGCCAGCAGCCACTTCAACTATGGCTACACCTTC. Amino acids: CASSHFNYGYTF.

The genes are TRBV28 and TRBJ1-1, with D perhaps matching TRBD1 (6 bases). From germline, CDR1 is MDHEN and CDR2 SYDVKM. This CDR3 is built from 15 residues. Deletions cut 6 bases from V and 4 bases from J, with 18 bases between. This CDR3 reads CASSQGGTIVTEAFF. The CDR3 DNA is TGTGCCAGCAGCCAAGGGGGGACTATCGTCACTGAAGCTTTCTTT.

The chain has TRBV19 and TRBJ2-4; maybe TRBD2 (5 bases). Germline V gene data show CDR1 as LNHDA and CDR2 as SQIVND (reference sequence). CDR3 length equals 13 residues. The V and J ends lost 3 bases and 6 bases respectively, with 9 bases between them. The CDR3 nucleotides are TGTGCCAGTAGTATTACCGCGGGAAACATTCAGTACTTC. Translation gives CASSITAGNIQYF. Full variable domain (rest looked up from reference TRBV19 and TRBJ2-4): DGGITQSPKYLFRKEGQNVTLSCEQNLNHDAMYWYRQDPGQGLRLIYYSQIVNDFQKGDIAEGYSVSREKKESFPLTVTSAQKNPTAFYLCASSITAGNIQYFGAGTRLSVL.

The rearrangement uses TRBV6-2 or TRBV6-3 and TRBJ2-2, with 12 bases aligning to TRBD2. The CDR3 has 16 residues. V lost 6 bases to trimming and J lost 5 bases; unmatched junction nucleotides: 7. Germline CDR1 reads MNHEY; CDR2 reads SVGEGT. The DNA for the CDR3 is TGTGCCAGCAGCCTACTAGCGGGAGGTGGGACCGGGGAGCTGTTTTTT. This codes for CASSLLAGGGTGELFF.

V gene TRBV19 combines with J gene TRBJ2-1, with TRBD1 matching over 11 bases. This CDR3 has 15 amino acids. J lost 8 bases, V lost 6 bases, and 9 bases had no gene match. Looked up from germline, CDR1 is LNHDA and CDR2 is SQIVND (reference sequence). CDR3 residues: CASSKPGQGVYEQFF. The CDR3 DNA follows: TGTGCCAGTAGCAAACCGGGACAGGGGGTCTATGAGCAGTTCTTC.

V gene TRBV4-3 combines with J gene TRBJ2-3; weak D call: TRBD2 (6 bases). CDR3 length equals 17 residues. V gave up 0 bases and J gave up 9 bases, with 22 bases separating them. The germline V gene encodes CDR1 LGHNA and CDR2 YSLEER. CDR3 protein: CASSQERSVTSTGTQYF. In nucleotides, the CDR3 is TGCGCCAGCAGCCAAGAACGGAGCGTAACTAGCACGGGGACGCAGTATTTT.

The chain employs TRBV7-9 and TRBJ1-1, with no clear D. The CDR3 is made up of 13 amino acids. The V end was cut by 3 bases, the J end by 1 base, with 6 bases between. Germline V gives CDR1 SEHNR, CDR2 FQNEAQ (reference sequence). The chain's CDR3 is CASSFSGNTEAFF. The CDR3 DNA is TGTGCCAGCAGCTTTTCAGGGAACACTGAAGCTTTCTTT.

V and J are TRBV4-1 and TRBJ2-2; 9 bases are shared with TRBD1. This CDR3 spans 17 amino acids. Germline V gene sequence: CDR1 MGHRA, CDR2 YSYEKL. The J segment lost 6 bases and the V segment lost 4 bases, leaving 12 bases of the junction unmatched. Here the CDR3 reads CASSRGPGQGKSGELFF. Here the CDR3 DNA reads TGCGCCAGCAGCCGCGGACCGGGACAGGGTAAATCCGGGGAGCTGTTTTTT.

The V and J genes are TRBV6-5 and TRBJ2-4; 12 bases fit TRBD1. V dropped 5 bases and J dropped 7; count of bases not matched to a gene: 6. Per germline, CDR1 MNHEY and CDR2 SVGAGI. This CDR3 contains 15 residues. CDR3 coding DNA: TGTGCCAGCAGTCGGATGGGACAGGGGGCGAACATTCAGTACTTC. Translated: CASSRMGQGANIQYF.

V gene TRBV28 combines with J gene TRBJ2-1; 10 bases agree with TRBD1. Germline V gene data show CDR1 as MDHEN and CDR2 as SYDVKM. CDR3 length: 15 amino acids. Trimming took 9 bases from V and 10 from J; bases not matched to a gene: 15. The CDR3 DNA reads TGTGCCAGTAGAGAAGGACAGGGGGATTTCCGCGAGCAGTTCTTC. Amino acids: CASREGQGDFREQFF.

Regarding this clone: Other DNA sequences in this sample translate to the same CDR3. The chain is built from TRBV5-1 and TRBJ2-7; TRBD2 matches at 15 bases. This CDR3 comprises 15 residues. Germline V gene sequence: CDR1 SGHRS, CDR2 YFSETQ. J was trimmed by 4 bases and V by 2 bases; bases with no gene match: 1. The CDR3 is CASSLGLAGGYEQYF. CDR3 in DNA: TGCGCCAGCAGCTTAGGACTAGCGGGAGGGTACGAGCAGTACTTC.

This clone has at least ten counts. The gene calls are TRBV6-5 and TRBJ1-2; D remains ambiguous. The CDR3 consists of 13 residues. The V and J ends lost 6 bases and 3 bases respectively, with 11 bases between them. The germline CDR1 and CDR2 sequences are MNHEY and SVGAGI. The CDR3 loop reads CASRPERDYGYTF. The CDR3 DNA is TGTGCCAGCAGGCCCGAAAGAGACTATGGCTACACCTTC.

This clone was recorded a few times. The V call is TRBV6-6, the J call TRBJ2-3, with D possibly TRBD2 on 5 matching bases. Trimming left V 6 bases short and J 2 bases short, with 12 bases between. Germline V gives CDR1 MNHNY, CDR2 SVGAGI (reference sequence). The CDR3 length is 14 residues. The CDR3 reads CASRRTRNTDTQYF. The CDR3 DNA follows: TGTGCCAGCAGGCGGACTCGGAACACAGATACGCAGTATTTT.